In this sample, the clone carrying this T cell receptor (beta chain) turned up once. What it recognizes is unknown. Each individual donor underwent a draw of 8.5 to 10 milliliters of peripheral blood. The record originates from a study of blood T cells in healthy people across ages. The CDR3 covers 18 residues. Germline CDR1 and CDR2: LGHNA and YNFKEQ. Study-wide results and caveats: A roughly linear age-dependent decrease characterized TCR beta diversity per million T cells. Relative to aged donors, long-lived donors carried more naive CD4+ cells and displayed higher diversity.

A second PCR of about 7 to 12 cycles used a sample-barcoded 5' primer and a J-beta primer mix. Each of the cDNA molecules was tagged by a template-switch adaptor with 12 random nucleotides. MiXCR was run by TCRdb on the 5' RACE reads, yielding one entry per CDR3 protein. The data show 1.5 million to 1.9 million distinct CDR3 sequences, with approximately 39% seen just once and around 4% held by the top ten. The source of this sequence is a young woman in good health. The chain has TRBV4-2 and TRBJ2-1; 16 nucleotides line up with TRBD2. Judging by the DNA end, TRBJ2-7 fits better; the J call may be wrong. Sequencing was performed on blood. CDR3 in amino acids: CASSRGLAGGPSYNEQYF. For the CDR3, the DNA is TGTGCCAGCAGCCGGGGACTAGCGGGAGGGCCGTCCTACAATGAGCAGTACTTC.